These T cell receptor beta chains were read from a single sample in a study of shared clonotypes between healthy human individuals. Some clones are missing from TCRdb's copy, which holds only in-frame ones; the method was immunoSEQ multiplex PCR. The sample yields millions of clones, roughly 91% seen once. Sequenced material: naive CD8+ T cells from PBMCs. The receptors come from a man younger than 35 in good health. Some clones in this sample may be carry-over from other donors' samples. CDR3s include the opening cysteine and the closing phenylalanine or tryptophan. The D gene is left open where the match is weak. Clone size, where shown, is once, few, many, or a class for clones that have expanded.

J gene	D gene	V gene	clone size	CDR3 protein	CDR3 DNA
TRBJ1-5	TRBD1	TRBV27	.	CASRDRGWSNQPQHF	TGTGCCAGCCGGGACAGGGGCTGGAGCAATCAGCCCCAGCATTTT
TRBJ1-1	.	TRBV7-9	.	CASRPPGVMNTEAFF	TGTGCCAGCAGACCCCCGGGGGTCATGAACACTGAAGCTTTCTTT
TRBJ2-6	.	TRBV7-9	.	CASSLQGGPGANVLTF	TGTGCCAGCAGCTTACAGGGGGGACCTGGGGCCAACGTCCTGACTTTC
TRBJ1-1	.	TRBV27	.	CASSYGQNTEAFF	TGTGCCAGCAGTTACGGACAGAACACTGAAGCTTTCTTT
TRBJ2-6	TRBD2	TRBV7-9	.	CASSPPDGRRAGANVLTF	TGTGCCAGCAGCCCTCCTGACGGGAGGAGGGCCGGGGCCAACGTCCTGACTTTC
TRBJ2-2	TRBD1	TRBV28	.	CASSGQGVWTGELFF	TGTGCCAGCAGTGGGCAGGGGGTTTGGACCGGGGAGCTGTTTTTT
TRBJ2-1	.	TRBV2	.	CASSYLLYEQFF	TGTGCCAGCAGTTACTTGCTTTATGAGCAGTTCTTC
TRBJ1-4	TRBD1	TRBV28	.	CASSYQDRPNEKLFF	TGTGCCAGCAGTTACCAGGACAGGCCAAATGAAAAACTGTTTTTT
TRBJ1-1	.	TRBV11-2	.	CASSPTRGLNTEAFF	TGTGCCAGCAGCCCGACACGGGGATTGAACACTGAAGCTTTCTTT
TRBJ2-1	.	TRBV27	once	CASSFLSTLDEQFF	TGTGCCAGCAGTTTTCTCTCGACCTTGGATGAGCAGTTCTTC
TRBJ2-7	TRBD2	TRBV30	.	CAWRGRAGAYEQYF	TGTGCCTGGAGGGGGAGGGCGGGAGCCTACGAGCAGTACTTC
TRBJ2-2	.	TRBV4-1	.	CASSLRGGDTGELFF	TGCGCCAGCAGCTTGAGGGGGGGAGATACCGGGGAGCTGTTTTTT
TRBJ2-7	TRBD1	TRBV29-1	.	CSVPHRDRGPSEQYF	TGCAGCGTTCCCCATCGGGACAGGGGACCAAGCGAGCAGTACTTC
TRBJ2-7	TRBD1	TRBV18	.	CASSPTRAGGDEQYF	TGTGCCAGCTCACCCACGAGGGCAGGGGGCGACGAGCAGTACTTC
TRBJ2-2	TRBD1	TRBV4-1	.	CASSQDSRSITVTGDTGELFF	TGCGCCAGCAGCCAAGATTCAAGATCCATAACAGTGACAGGGGACACCGGGGAGCTGTTTTTT
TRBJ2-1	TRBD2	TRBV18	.	CASSPDRGSGSYNEQFF	TGTGCCAGCTCACCCGACCGAGGTAGCGGGAGCTACAATGAGCAGTTCTTC
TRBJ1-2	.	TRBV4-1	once	CASSQVYPNGYTF	TGCGCCAGCAGCCAAGTGTACCCCAATGGCTACACCTTC
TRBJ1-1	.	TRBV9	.	CASSASGGPGAFF	TGTGCCAGCAGCGCCTCCGGGGGCCCAGGAGCTTTCTTT
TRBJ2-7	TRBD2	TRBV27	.	CASSLMASGTEQYF	TGTGCCAGCAGTTTAATGGCTAGCGGGACCGAGCAGTACTTC
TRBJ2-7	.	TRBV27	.	CASSLSAGSPSYEQYF	TGTGCCAGCAGTTTATCGGCCGGGAGTCCCTCCTACGAGCAGTACTTC
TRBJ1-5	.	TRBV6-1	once	CASSPRGVGLQPQHF	TGTGCCAGCAGTCCGAGGGGGGTAGGGTTACAGCCCCAGCATTTT
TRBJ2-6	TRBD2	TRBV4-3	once	CASSPSGVAGEYGANVLTF	TGCGCCAGCAGCCCCAGTGGGGTAGCGGGAGAGTATGGGGCCAACGTCCTGACTTTC
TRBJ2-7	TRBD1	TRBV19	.	CASSMGQGSYEQYF	TGTGCCAGTAGTATGGGACAGGGGAGCTACGAGCAGTACTTC
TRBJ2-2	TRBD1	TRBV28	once	CASSFILTGTNTGELFF	TGTGCCAGCAGTTTCATTTTGACAGGGACGAACACCGGGGAGCTGTTTTTT
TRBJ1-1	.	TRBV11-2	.	CASSSLTAGRSFF	TGTGCCAGCAGCTCCCTGACAGCAGGGAGGTCTTTCTTT
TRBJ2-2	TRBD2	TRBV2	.	CASSGLAAVGELFF	TGTGCCAGCAGCGGACTAGCGGCTGTGGGGGAGCTGTTTTTT
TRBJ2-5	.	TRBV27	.	CASRLLPDARETQYF	TGTGCCAGCAGGCTACTGCCGGACGCTAGGGAGACCCAGTACTTC
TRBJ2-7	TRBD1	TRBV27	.	CASSRDRVPYEQYF	TGTGCCAGCAGCAGGGACAGGGTACCCTACGAGCAGTACTTC
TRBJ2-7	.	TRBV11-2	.	CASSRPGHPSYEQYF	TGTGCCAGCAGCCGTCCGGGACACCCCTCCTACGAGCAGTACTTC
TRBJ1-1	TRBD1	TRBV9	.	CASSGGQGVSANTEAFF	TGTGCCAGCAGCGGGGGACAGGGGGTTAGTGCGAACACTGAAGCTTTCTTT
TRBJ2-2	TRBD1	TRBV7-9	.	CASTSGTGVLTGELFF	TGTGCCAGCACCTCGGGGACAGGGGTCCTCACCGGGGAGCTGTTTTTT
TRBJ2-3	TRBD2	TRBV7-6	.	CASSLLAGPSTDTQYF	TGTGCCAGCAGCTTACTAGCGGGACCTAGCACAGATACGCAGTATTTT
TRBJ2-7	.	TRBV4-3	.	CASSQEKSAGYEQYF	TGCGCCAGCAGCCAAGAGAAGTCGGCCGGCTACGAGCAGTACTTC
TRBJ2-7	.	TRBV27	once	CASSPTNYYEQYF	TGTGCCAGCAGTCCGACTAACTACTACGAGCAGTACTTC
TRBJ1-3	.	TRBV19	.	CATTTRFSGNTIYF	TGTGCCACCACGACCAGATTCTCTGGAAACACCATATATTTT